This T cell receptor beta chain was obtained from a study of CD8+CD57+ T cells in acquired aplastic anemia (dated 2018 in TCRdb). With respect to the entire study: A mean of approximately 3 ug of DNA, ranging from roughly 0.19 to 27.4 ug, was extracted from sorted CD4+ and CD8+ cells. A CD8+CD57+ expansion meant a frequency higher than the mean frequency seen in healthy subjects. Results and caveats for the whole study, not just this receptor: No significant difference in CD8+ Simpson's diversity was found between patients and healthy controls (P=0.060). Around 30 CD8+ CDR3 sequences were found to be shared between patients and controls, but these sequences appeared to be highly expressed in patients and within the immunodominant clones of the patients.

This clonotype came up a few times. What this receptor recognizes is not known. One base away there is no much larger clone; base qualities are not given. CDR1 is given as SQVTM and CDR2 as ANQGSEA, both from the germline V gene. V loses 4 bases, J loses 0 bases, and the germline ends lie 13 bases apart. The CDR3, from cysteine to phenylalanine, totals 14 residues. Only the CDR3 portion is preserved as DNA: 42 bases, with reading frame beginning at the first base. The patients picked for sequencing were ones in whom flow cytometry had shown an expansion of CD8+CD57+ cells. Every patient had a diagnosis of severe acquired aplastic anemia based on International Study of Aplastic Anemia and Agranulocytosis and Camitta criteria. No patient had received any therapy when blood was sampled. The study deep-sequenced TCR repertoires of sorted CD4+ and CD8+ blood T cells from severe aplastic anemia patients and healthy subjects. Patients were enrolled under clinicaltrials.gov protocols 00001620, 01623167, 00001397, 00071045, 00081523 and 00961064 in the USA. Ficoll-Paque density gradient centrifugation was used to isolate peripheral blood mononuclear cells. CD4+ and CD8+ T cells were sorted by FACS or magnetic beads before DNA extraction.

Profiling of TCR beta VDJ combinations and CDR3 sequences used genomic DNA as the template. An Illumina HiSeq 2000 was the platform used for TCR repertoire sequencing. As for the original processing: Repertoires were assessed using TRBV/TRBJ rearrangement plots, CDR3 size and DJ length profiles, and Simpson's diversity index. Whichever DNA sequence was most abundant in the deep sequencing data was defined as the immunodominant clone. CDR3 amino acid sequences were checked for sharing between subjects and were compared against published repertoires and the VDJdb database. TCRdb took the public reads, trimmed them with fastp at Q25, ran MiXCR for clone calling and kept in-frame beta chains. Rows are combined by CDR3 protein, so each entry shows the most common genes and DNA. The V and J calls come from TCRdb's annotation, not from the publication. The sample table lists about 58,000 distinct CDR3 sequences, approximately 54% of them with a count of one. The top ten constitute roughly 16% of the sample.

The TCR sequence derives from a human donor with aplastic anemia. Material: sorted CD4+, CD8+, or CD8+CD57+ T cells (not recorded which) from PBMCs. The chain is encoded by TRBV29-1 joined to TRBJ2-7; D gene: possibly TRBD1, on 6 matching bases. CDR3 sequence: CSVVGGFGSYEQYF. The nucleotides are TGCAGCGTTGTAGGGGGATTTGGCTCCTACGAGCAGTACTTC.